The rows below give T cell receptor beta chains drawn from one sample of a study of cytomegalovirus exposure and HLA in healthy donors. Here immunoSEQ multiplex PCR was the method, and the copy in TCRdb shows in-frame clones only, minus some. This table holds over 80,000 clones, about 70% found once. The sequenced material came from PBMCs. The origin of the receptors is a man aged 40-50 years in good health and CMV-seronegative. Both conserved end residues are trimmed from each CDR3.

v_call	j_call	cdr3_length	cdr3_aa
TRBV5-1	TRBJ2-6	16	ASSPRTGVGAGANVLT
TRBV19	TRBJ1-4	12	ASSIKGGFEKLF
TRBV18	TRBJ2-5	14	ASSPGDSSYQETQY
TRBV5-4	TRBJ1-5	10	ASSFQNQPQH
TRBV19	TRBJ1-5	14	ASSPRRQSPNQPQH
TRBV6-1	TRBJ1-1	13	ASGSTLDRPTEAF
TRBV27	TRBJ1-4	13	ASSPRQDANEKLF
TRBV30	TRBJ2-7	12	AWSVLTGPLEQY
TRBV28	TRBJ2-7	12	ASSPTGERHEQY
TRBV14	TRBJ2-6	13	ASSPTGTGANVLT
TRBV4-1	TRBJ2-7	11	ASRTTGAYEQY
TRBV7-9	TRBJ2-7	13	ASSLVAADNYEQY
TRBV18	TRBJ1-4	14	ASSPFSGSANEKLF
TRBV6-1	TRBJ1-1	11	ASSGSRNTEAF
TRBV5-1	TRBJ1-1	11	ASSTGQGTEAF
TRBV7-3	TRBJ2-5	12	ASSLTGGWETQY
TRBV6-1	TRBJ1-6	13	ASHAPGQGFQPLH
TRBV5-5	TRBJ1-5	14	ASSLEGTIPNQPQH
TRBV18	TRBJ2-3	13	ASAISGGSTDTQY
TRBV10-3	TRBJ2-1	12	AISDNRGGNEQF
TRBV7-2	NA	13	ASSLAGRVSYEQY
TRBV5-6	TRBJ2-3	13	ASSARGSSTDTQY
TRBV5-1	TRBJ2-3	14	ASSLEVTSRSDTQY
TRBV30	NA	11	AWTRQGRDEQY
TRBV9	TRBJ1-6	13	ASSVDQGTLSPLH
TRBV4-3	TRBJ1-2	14	ASSPSPRTGGYGYT
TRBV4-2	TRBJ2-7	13	ASSQDLVGDYEQY
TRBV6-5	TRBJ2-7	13	ASSWPIDSSYEQY
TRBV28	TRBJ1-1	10	ASSGTDTEAF
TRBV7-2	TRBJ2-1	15	ASSLVAGSGSYNEQF
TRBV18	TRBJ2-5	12	ASSAVLVRETQY
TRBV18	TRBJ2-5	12	ASSPPEVGETQY
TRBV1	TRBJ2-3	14	TSSRLGQPRTDTQY
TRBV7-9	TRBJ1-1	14	ASSPRTGALNTEAF
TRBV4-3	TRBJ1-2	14	ASSQGGYDRENGYT
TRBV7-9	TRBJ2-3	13	ASSNAGTGADTQY
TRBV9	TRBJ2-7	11	ASSSGQHYEQY
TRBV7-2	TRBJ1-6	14	ASSLVGGTGNSPLH
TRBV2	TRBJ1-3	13	ASSPNRGDGNTIY
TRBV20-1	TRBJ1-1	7	SAPVEAF
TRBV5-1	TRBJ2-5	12	ASSFNTLQETQY
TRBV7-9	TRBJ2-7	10	ASTHRGNEQY
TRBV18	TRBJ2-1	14	ASSPPTLAGGFEQF
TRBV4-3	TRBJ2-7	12	ASSHRTGSPEQY
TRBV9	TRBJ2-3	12	ASSVSLVADAQY
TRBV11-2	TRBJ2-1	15	ASSLGTSGGSYNEQF
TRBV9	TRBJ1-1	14	ASSAFLDRGRTEAF
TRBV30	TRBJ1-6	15	AWSGVGAGTGRSPLH
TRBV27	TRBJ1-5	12	ASTPGSLKGPQH
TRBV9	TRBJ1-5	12	ASSPTGNGQPQH
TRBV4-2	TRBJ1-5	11	ASSQDQGQPQH
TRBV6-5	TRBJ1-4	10	ATGGTGRKLF
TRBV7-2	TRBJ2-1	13	ASSITSGGRFEQF